This T cell receptor beta chain is drawn from a study of T-cell memory formation after mild COVID-19. MiXCR, run by TCRdb on the 5' RACE reads, gives a single entry per CDR3 protein. Of some 120,000 distinct CDR3 sequences in the sample, about 16% were seen once. In its sample, this clonotype was seen a few times. The antigen is not known. Findings of the study overall: Chiefly within CM and EM were the contracting CD4+ clones; CD8+ ones were within EMRA. Clones that got smaller from day 15 to 85 had even CD4/CD8, while clones growing later tipped toward CD4+.

Germline CDR1 SGDLS, CDR2 YYNGEE. V shed 3 bases and J shed 2 bases, with 12 bases lying between them. The CDR3 consists of 15 residues. Material for sequencing was PBMCs or a T cell subset sorted from them (not recorded which). The receptor was derived from an adult woman who had mild COVID-19 (a few samples of this study predate the infection). Cell type and time point are not known. This rearrangement joins TRBV9 to TRBJ2-4; D unclear. The CDR3 is CASSAPGQTKNIQYF. CDR3 bases: TGTGCCAGCAGCGCTCCTGGGCAAACCAAAAACATTCAGTACTTC.